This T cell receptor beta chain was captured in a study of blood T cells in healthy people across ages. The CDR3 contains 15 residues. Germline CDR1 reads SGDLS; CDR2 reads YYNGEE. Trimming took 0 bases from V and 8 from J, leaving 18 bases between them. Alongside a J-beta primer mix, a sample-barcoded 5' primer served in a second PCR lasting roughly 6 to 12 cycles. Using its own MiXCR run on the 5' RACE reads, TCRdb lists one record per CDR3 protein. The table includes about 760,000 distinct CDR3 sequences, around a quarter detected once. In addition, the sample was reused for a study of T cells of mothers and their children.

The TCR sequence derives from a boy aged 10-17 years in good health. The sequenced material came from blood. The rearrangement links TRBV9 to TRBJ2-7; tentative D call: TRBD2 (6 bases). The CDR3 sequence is CASSVDGRAGIKQYF. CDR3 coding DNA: TGTGCCAGCAGCGTAGATGGCAGGGCGGGAATCAAGCAGTACTTC.